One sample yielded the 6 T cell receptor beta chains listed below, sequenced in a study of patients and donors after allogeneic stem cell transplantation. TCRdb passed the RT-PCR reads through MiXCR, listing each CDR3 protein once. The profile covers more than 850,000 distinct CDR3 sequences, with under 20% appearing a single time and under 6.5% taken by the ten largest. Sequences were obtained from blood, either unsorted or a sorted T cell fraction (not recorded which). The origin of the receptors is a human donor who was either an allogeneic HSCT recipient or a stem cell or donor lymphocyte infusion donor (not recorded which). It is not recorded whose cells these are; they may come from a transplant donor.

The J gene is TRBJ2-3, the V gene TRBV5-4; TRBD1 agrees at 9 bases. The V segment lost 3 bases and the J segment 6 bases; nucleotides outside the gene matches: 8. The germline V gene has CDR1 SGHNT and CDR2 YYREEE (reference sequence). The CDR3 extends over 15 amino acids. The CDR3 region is CASSSGTGREDTQYF. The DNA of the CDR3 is TGTGCCAGCAGCTCCGGGACAGGGCGGGAGGATACGCAGTATTTT.

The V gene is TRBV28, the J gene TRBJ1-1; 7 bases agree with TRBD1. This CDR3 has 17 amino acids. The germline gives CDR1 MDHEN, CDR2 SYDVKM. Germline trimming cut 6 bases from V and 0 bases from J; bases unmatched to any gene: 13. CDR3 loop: CASRLKPGQRMNTEAFF. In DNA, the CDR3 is TGTGCCAGCAGACTAAAACCGGGACAGCGAATGAACACTGAAGCTTTCTTT.

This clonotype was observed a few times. CDR3 sequence reads: CASRFTGNSGNTIYF. CDR3 DNA: TGTGCCAGCAGATTCACAGGAAACTCTGGAAACACCATATATTTT. The V gene is TRBV12-3 or TRBV12-4, the J gene TRBJ1-3; D possibly corresponds to TRBD1 (5 bases). There are 15 residues in the CDR3. The V and J ends lost 6 bases and 0 bases respectively, with 12 bases between them.

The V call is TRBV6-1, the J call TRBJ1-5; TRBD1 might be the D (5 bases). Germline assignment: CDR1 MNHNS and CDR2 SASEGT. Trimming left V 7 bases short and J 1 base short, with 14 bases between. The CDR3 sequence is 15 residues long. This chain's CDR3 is CASTDQGLSNQPQHF. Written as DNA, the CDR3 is TGTGCCAGCACCGACCAGGGATTAAGCAATCAGCCCCAGCATTTT.

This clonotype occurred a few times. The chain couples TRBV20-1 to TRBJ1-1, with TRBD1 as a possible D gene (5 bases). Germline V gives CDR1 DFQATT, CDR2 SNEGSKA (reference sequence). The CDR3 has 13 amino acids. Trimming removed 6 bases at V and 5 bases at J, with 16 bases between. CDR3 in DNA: TGCAGTGCCCCGGGACGGGGAAAAACTGAAGCTTTCTTT. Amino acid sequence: CSAPGRGKTEAFF.

The DNA for the CDR3 is TGTGCCACGACAGCCAAATTTAACTATGGCTACACCTTC. The encoded protein is CATTAKFNYGYTF. The gene calls are TRBV6-1 and TRBJ1-2, with D tentatively TRBD1 (5 bases). The V gene's germline CDR1 is MNHNS and CDR2 SASEGT. The V end lost 10 bases, the J end lost 1 base, and 13 bases lay between the germline ends. CDR3 size: 13 residues.